This T cell receptor beta chain was recovered during a study of cytomegalovirus exposure and HLA in healthy donors. Study-level background: In a previous analysis, 100 million to 140 million unique TCR beta sequences were found from some 200 million T cells. Broader study findings: Compared with the approximately 680-donor mean, an Asian-associated ancestry cluster reportedly had fewer N-insertions, according to a later analysis. Researchers left out some V segments, among them TRBV6-2 and TRBV6-3, as indistinguishable.

This clone turned up a few times. Its antigen is not identified. Both 60 Vbeta primers and 13 Jbeta primers went into the PCR. Clones were sequenced by immunoSEQ multiplex PCR, and TCRdb holds only the in-frame ones, with some missing. The data show around 80,000 clones, 62% seen once. The CDR3 is 14 amino acids. V lost 4 bases, J lost 4 bases, and 11 bases lay in between. Germline V gene lookup returns CDR1 MNHNY and CDR2 SVGAGI (reference sequence). The V gene is TRBV6-6, the J gene TRBJ1-5, with D perhaps matching TRBD1 (6 bases). The TCR sequence derives from a male donor in good health and CMV-seropositive. Sequencing used PBMCs. CDR3 bases: TGTGCCAGCAGTTCGGGACAAATAAATCAGCCCCAGCATTTT. Protein sequence: CASSSGQINQPQHF.